These 31 T cell receptor beta chains originate from one sample sequenced in a study of T cells in tuberculosis. Method: immunoSEQ multiplex PCR; TCRdb's copy keeps in-frame clones and lacks some. The sample includes tens of thousands of clones, roughly nine tenths of them seen just once. The sequencing input was PBMCs. These receptors were taken from a donor aged 10 to 29 with latent tuberculosis or without tuberculosis infection. Some clones in this sample may be carry-over from other donors' samples.

In DNA, the CDR3 is TGTGCCAGCAGCTCCCAGGGATACAATGAGCAGTTCTTC. It specifies CASSSQGYNEQFF. V and J are TRBV11-3 and TRBJ2-1; D is perhaps TRBD1 (5 bases). Per germline, CDR1 SGHNT and CDR2 YENEEA. V was pared by 4 bases and J by 4 bases, with 8 bases between. The CDR3 contains 13 residues.

This chain links TRBV19 with TRBJ2-5; no firm D call. The length of the CDR3 is 16 residues. Trimming took off 2 bases at V and 5 bases at J, with 18 bases between the two ends. CDR1 is LNHDA and CDR2 is SQIVND in the germline V gene (reference sequence). CDR3 loop: CASSIRFRVSSETQYF. The DNA for the CDR3 is TGTGCCAGTAGTATAAGGTTCCGGGTGAGTTCGGAGACCCAGTACTTC.

The chain links TRBV5-6 to TRBJ2-3; 11 nucleotides agree with TRBD2. Germline trimming cut 0 bases from V and 5 bases from J; bases unmatched to any gene: 2. Germline CDR1 and CDR2: SGHDT and YYEEEE. The CDR3 runs 15 residues. This chain's CDR3 is CASSLVSGGVDTQYF. CDR3 nucleotides: TGTGCCAGCAGCTTGGTTAGCGGGGGGGTAGATACGCAGTATTTT.

This clone has just a few counts. The chain is built from TRBV9 and TRBJ2-7, with 8 bases aligning to TRBD2. Trimming cost V 3 bases and J 1 base; bases outside gene matches: 15. The V gene's germline CDR1 is SGDLS and CDR2 YYNGEE. This CDR3 comprises 18 residues. The CDR3 is CASSAGPWAGGPSYEQYF. CDR3 sequence (DNA): TGTGCCAGCAGCGCCGGGCCATGGGCGGGGGGCCCTTCCTACGAGCAGTACTTC.

The chain couples TRBV9 to TRBJ2-6, with D unclear. Germline-derived CDR1 and CDR2 are SGDLS and YYNGEE. The CDR3 is made up of 14 amino acids. V lost 4 bases to trimming and J lost 1 base, with 6 bases between them. The CDR3 loop reads CASSLPSGANVLTF. CDR3 bases: TGTGCCAGCAGCCTACCATCTGGGGCCAACGTCCTGACTTTC.

This chain joins TRBV27 and TRBJ1-2, with 10 bases matching TRBD1. The V gene end was trimmed by 0 bases and the J gene end by 5 bases; junction bases not matched to a gene: 6. This CDR3 is 16 amino acids long. CDR1 and CDR2 from the germline V gene are MNHEY and SMNVEV (reference sequence). CDR3 bases: TGTGCCAGCAGTTTATCCCCGACAGGGGGCGTTTATGGCTACACCTTC. It is translated as CASSLSPTGGVYGYTF.

The chain couples TRBV4-2 to TRBJ2-2, with unresolved D. The germline V gene has CDR1 LGHNA and CDR2 YNFKEQ. With 4 bases removed from V and 6 bases from J, the gap between germline ends came to 9 bases. The CDR3 extends over 13 amino acids. This chain's CDR3 is CASSRGYPGELFF. CDR3 DNA sequence: TGTGCCAGCAGCCGAGGTTACCCCGGGGAGCTGTTTTTT.

This chain uses TRBV30 with TRBJ1-1, with TRBD1 matching 7 bases. The germline V gene encodes CDR1 GTSNPN and CDR2 SVGIG (reference sequence). Trimming took 4 bases from V and 6 from J; bases not matched to a gene: 11. This CDR3 has 14 residues. This chain's CDR3 is CAWTPAGGFAEAFF. In nucleotides, the CDR3 is TGTGCCTGGACACCGGCAGGGGGATTCGCTGAAGCTTTCTTT.

The V call is TRBV19, the J call TRBJ1-2; 7 bases are a match to TRBD1. Per the germline V gene, CDR1 is LNHDA and CDR2 is SQIVND (reference sequence). The CDR3 runs 14 residues. V dropped 3 bases and J dropped 8; count of bases not matched to a gene: 9. The CDR3 DNA sequence: TGTGCCAGTAGTATTACAGGACAGGCCGGCGGCTACACCTTC. Its protein is CASSITGQAGGYTF.

The chain combines TRBV29-1 with TRBJ2-2; D is perhaps TRBD1 (5 bases). Looked up from germline, CDR1 is SQVTM and CDR2 is ANQGSEA. The CDR3 runs to 16 residues. Trimming shortened V by 5 bases and J by 5 bases, and 21 bases separated the two germline ends. The chain's CDR3 is CSVKQGISTMTGELFF. DNA of the CDR3: TGCAGCGTTAAGCAGGGTATTAGCACGATGACCGGGGAGCTGTTTTTT.

The V call is TRBV5-6, the J call TRBJ1-5; unclear D gene. The CDR3 length is 16 residues. V lost 1 base, J lost 12 bases, and 23 bases lay in between. Looked up from germline, CDR1 is SGHDT and CDR2 is YYEEEE. The DNA for the CDR3 is TGTGCCAGCAGCTTGAATTGGGAGGTGATGGAGAGACTCCAGCATTTT. Translating gives CASSLNWEVMERLQHF.

The chain employs TRBV4-1 and TRBJ1-2; 9 nucleotides align to TRBD1. The CDR3 contains 16 residues. Trimming at V came to 4 bases and at J to 4 bases, leaving 10 bases not matched to a gene. Germline V gene sequence: CDR1 MGHRA, CDR2 YSYEKL. The CDR3 DNA reads as TGCGCCAGCAGCCCGAGGGAGGGACAGGGAGGCTATGGCTACACCTTC. Translated: CASSPREGQGGYGYTF.

The rearrangement joins TRBV7-6 to TRBJ2-5; 14 nucleotides match TRBD2. Germline trimming cut 3 bases from V and 5 bases from J; bases unmatched to any gene: 8. This CDR3 contains 17 residues. Germline CDR1 SGHVS, CDR2 FNYEAQ. CDR3 DNA: TGTGCCAGCAGCTTCGGGACTAGCGGGAGAGTGCAGGAGACCCAGTACTTC. Protein sequence: CASSFGTSGRVQETQYF.

This clone appeared once. The chain employs TRBV7-8 and TRBJ1-5; 7 positions match TRBD1. The junction had 16 bases not matched to a gene; V was cut back by 1 base and J by 4 bases. Per the germline V gene, CDR1 is SGHVS and CDR2 is FQNEAQ. CDR3 size: 19 residues. CDR3 DNA sequence: TGTGCCAGCAGCTTAGAGATGTTGACAGGGACGGGGTTAAATCAGCCCCAGCATTTT. The encoded protein is CASSLEMLTGTGLNQPQHF.

This CDR3 reads CASSPSEALETQYF. The CDR3 region has the DNA TGCGCCAGCAGCCCGTCGGAGGCCCTAGAGACCCAGTACTTC. The genes are TRBV5-1 and TRBJ2-5; possibly TRBD2 for D (5 bases). V lost 4 bases and J lost 4, with 14 bases in between. The germline gives CDR1 SGHRS, CDR2 YFSETQ. CDR3 length: 14 amino acids. Combining the CDR3 with reference TRBV5-1 and TRBJ2-5 gives the whole variable domain KAGVTQTPRYLIKTRGQQVTLSCSPISGHRSVSWYQQTPGQGLQFLFEYFSETQRNKGNFPGRFSGRQFSNSRSEMNVSTLELGDSALYLCASSPSEALETQYFGPGTRLLVL.

The V and J genes are TRBV27 and TRBJ1-5; TRBD1 matches at 7 bases. The CDR3 is 15 amino acids. The J segment lost 0 bases and the V segment lost 5 bases, leaving 4 bases of the junction unmatched. CDR1 is MNHEY and CDR2 is SMNVEV in the germline V gene (reference sequence). The CDR3, as DNA: TGTGCCAGCAGTCTCCGACAGGGTAGCAATCAGCCCCAGCATTTT. Protein product: CASSLRQGSNQPQHF.

This clone was counted a single time. V gene TRBV5-1 combines with J gene TRBJ2-1, with 9 bases that match TRBD1. V shed 4 bases and J 0 bases; nucleotides not matched to a gene: 2. The CDR3 has 15 residues. Looked up from germline, CDR1 is SGHRS and CDR2 is YFSETQ. The CDR3 DNA follows: TGCGCCAGCAGCCAGGGACAGGGCTCCTACAATGAGCAGTTCTTC. It yields the protein CASSQGQGSYNEQFF. The entire variable domain, with the rest obtained from reference TRBV5-1 and TRBJ2-1, is as follows: KAGVTQTPRYLIKTRGQQVTLSCSPISGHRSVSWYQQTPGQGLQFLFEYFSETQRNKGNFPGRFSGRQFSNSRSEMNVSTLELGDSALYLCASSQGQGSYNEQFFGPGTRLTVL.

The V and J genes are TRBV2 and TRBJ1-1; the D is unclear. Germline lookup yields CDR1 SNHLY and CDR2 FYNNEI. This CDR3 is built from 11 residues. Trimming removed 8 bases at V and 4 bases at J, with 8 bases between. CDR3 sequence: CASLTRTEAFF. The DNA for the CDR3 is TGTGCCAGCCTTACGCGCACTGAAGCTTTCTTT.

This clone was seen just once. The CDR3 spells CASSIAGADTQYF. CDR3 coding DNA: TGTGCCAGCAGCATAGCGGGGGCAGATACGCAGTATTTT. The chain links TRBV5-4 to TRBJ2-3; 9 nucleotides align to TRBD2. Germline V gene data show CDR1 as SGHNT and CDR2 as YYREEE (reference sequence). V lost 4 bases, J lost 4 bases, and 1 base stayed unmatched. CDR3 size: 13 residues.

The chain couples TRBV11-2 to TRBJ2-1; no reliable D call. The CDR3 runs 15 residues. CDR1 is SGHAT, CDR2 FQNNGV, per germline. With 4 bases removed from V and 0 bases from J, the gap between germline ends came to 10 bases. As DNA, the CDR3 is TGTGCCAGCAGCTCCCTAAGGAGCTCCTACAATGAGCAGTTCTTC. The encoded protein is CASSSLRSSYNEQFF.

The chain carries TRBV7-2 and TRBJ2-1; 10 bases match TRBD2. CDR3 size: 15 residues. The junction had 6 bases not matched to a gene; V was cut back by 6 bases and J by 4 bases. Per the germline V gene, CDR1 is SGHTA and CDR2 is FQGNSA. The CDR3 sequence: CASSISGGPYNEQFF. The DNA for the CDR3 is TGTGCCAGCAGTATTAGCGGGGGGCCATACAATGAGCAGTTCTTC.

The chain has TRBV19 and TRBJ2-2, with 8 bases identical to TRBD1. Germline CDR1 reads LNHDA; CDR2 reads SQIVND (reference sequence). The CDR3 spans 16 residues. Unmatched junction bases numbered 3, after V lost 3 bases and J lost 0 bases. CDR3 protein: CASSMGTGSNTGELFF. The CDR3 DNA reads as TGTGCCAGTAGTATGGGGACAGGATCGAACACCGGGGAGCTGTTTTTT. Together with reference TRBV19 and TRBJ2-2, the CDR3 gives the full variable domain: DGGITQSPKYLFRKEGQNVTLSCEQNLNHDAMYWYRQDPGQGLRLIYYSQIVNDFQKGDIAEGYSVSREKKESFPLTVTSAQKNPTAFYLCASSMGTGSNTGELFFGEGSRLTVL.

V gene TRBV19 combines with J gene TRBJ1-2; 9 bases are shared with TRBD1. The V and J ends lost 5 bases and 6 bases, in that order; junction bases with no gene match: 7. In germline, CDR1 is LNHDA, CDR2 SQIVND (reference sequence). This CDR3 contains 14 residues. CDR3 region: CASSPAHRGHGYTF. The CDR3 region has the DNA TGTGCCAGTAGTCCGGCACACAGGGGGCATGGCTACACCTTC.

The V and J genes are TRBV4-1 and TRBJ1-4; a possible D gene is TRBD1 (5 bases). In germline, CDR1 is MGHRA, CDR2 YSYEKL. The V and J ends lost 1 base and 9 bases respectively, with 18 bases between them. This CDR3 contains 16 residues. CDR3 bases: TGCGCCAGCAGCCAAGTTTTCGCAGGGCGAGACAAAAAACTGTTTTTT. As protein: CASSQVFAGRDKKLFF.

This rearrangement joins TRBV30 to TRBJ1-5, with D perhaps TRBD1 (5 bases). Germline V gene sequence: CDR1 GTSNPN, CDR2 SVGIG (reference sequence). The CDR3 is made up of 15 amino acids. Trimming cost V 1 base and J 4 bases, with 14 bases left between them. CDR3 sequence: CAWSGGTGRNQPQHF. The CDR3, as DNA: TGTGCCTGGAGTGGGGGGACTGGACGGAATCAGCCCCAGCATTTT.

The gene calls are TRBV5-1 and TRBJ1-3; the match to TRBD1 covers 9 bases. This CDR3 region has 15 residues. CDR1 and CDR2 from the germline V gene are SGHRS and YFSETQ. V lost 4 bases, J lost 2 bases, and 4 bases stayed unmatched. The CDR3: CASSKDRGPGNTIYF. CDR3 sequence (DNA): TGCGCCAGCAGCAAGGACAGGGGACCTGGAAACACCATATATTTT.

This chain connects TRBV27 to TRBJ1-2, with D perhaps TRBD1 (5 bases). The CDR3 covers 12 residues. V was clipped by 6 bases and J by 8 bases, with 13 bases between them. CDR1 MNHEY and CDR2 SMNVEV come from the germline V gene (reference sequence). CDR3 sequence: CASRQGSGGYTF. Written as DNA, the CDR3 is TGTGCCAGCAGGCAGGGCTCCGGGGGCTACACCTTC.

The chain uses TRBV6-5 and TRBJ2-7, with 7 bases matching TRBD1. The CDR3 spans 14 residues. The trim removed 5 bases at V and 4 bases at J, leaving 8 bases unmatched. CDR1 and CDR2 (germline): MNHEY, SVGAGI. CDR3 nucleotide sequence: TGTGCCAGCAGTGACCGGGACAGAACATACGAGCAGTACTTC. It specifies CASSDRDRTYEQYF.

V usage is TRBV11-2 and J usage is TRBJ2-7, with a tentative D call TRBD2 (6 bases). CDR3 length: 15 amino acids. CDR1 and CDR2 from the germline V gene are SGHAT and FQNNGV. V gave up 4 bases and J gave up 3 bases, with 16 bases separating them. DNA of the CDR3: TGTGCCAGCAGCTCACGACTAGTTAATGGCTACGAGCAGTACTTC. It yields the protein CASSSRLVNGYEQYF.

The chain is built from TRBV6-1 and TRBJ1-1, with D uncertain. V lost 3 bases to trimming and J lost 3 bases, with 8 bases between them. CDR1 and CDR2 from the germline V gene are MNHNS and SASEGT. The CDR3 contains 13 residues. CDR3 coding DNA: TGTGCCAGCAGTGACAGGCGGGACACTGAAGCTTTCTTT. This gives the protein CASSDRRDTEAFF.

This clone was seen only a few times. V is TRBV7-3 and J is TRBJ2-2; D is undetermined. V dropped 8 bases and J dropped 4 bases, with 8 bases sitting between them. CDR3 length: 12 amino acids. Germline V lookup: CDR1 SGHTA, CDR2 FQGTGA. CDR3 loop: CASGGVTGELFF. In DNA form, the CDR3 reads TGTGCCAGCGGCGGCGTCACCGGGGAGCTGTTTTTT. The whole variable domain, remainder taken from reference TRBV7-3 and TRBJ2-2, is GAGVSQTPSNKVTEKGKYVELRCDPISGHTALYWYRQSLGQGPEFLIYFQGTGAADDSGLPNDRFFAVRPEGSVSTLKIQRTERGDSAVYLCASGGVTGELFFGEGSRLTVL.